The clone carrying this T cell receptor (beta chain) was found many times. What it binds is unknown. Investigators amplified TCR beta CDR3 regions from RNA transcripts. HTBI-primed first-round RT-PCR preceded second-round multiplex PCR. TCRdb reprocessed the multiplex PCR reads via MiXCR and lists one record per CDR3 protein. This sample yields under 350,000 distinct CDR3 sequences, of which about 17% are seen a single time; more than 9% belongs to the top ten. CDR1 is DFQATT and CDR2 is SNEGSKA in the germline V gene (reference sequence). With 8 bases clipped from V and 1 base from J, the junction kept 2 bases outside the gene matches. This CDR3 is built from 11 residues. The entry originates in a study of Graves' ophthalmopathy and Graves' hyperthyroidism. Whole-study findings and limits: Classification of ophthalmopathy versus stable hyperthyroidism by a 13-signature model yielded about 88% sensitivity and around 80% specificity. Most thyroid clonotypes with frequency above 0.001 were detected in blood too.

Ophthalmopathy donors were characterized by moderate-to-severe activity, CAS of at least 3, NOSPECS of at least 4, and duration under 3 months. Out of around 10 ml of fresh peripheral blood, PBMCs were obtained. The specimen was peripheral blood. V usage is TRBV20-1 and J usage is TRBJ2-7; 7 bases line up with TRBD1. The TCR sequence derives from an adult man with Graves' ophthalmopathy. Here the CDR3 DNA reads TGCAGTAGACAGGGATCCTACGAGCAGTACTTC. Residues: CSRQGSYEQYF.